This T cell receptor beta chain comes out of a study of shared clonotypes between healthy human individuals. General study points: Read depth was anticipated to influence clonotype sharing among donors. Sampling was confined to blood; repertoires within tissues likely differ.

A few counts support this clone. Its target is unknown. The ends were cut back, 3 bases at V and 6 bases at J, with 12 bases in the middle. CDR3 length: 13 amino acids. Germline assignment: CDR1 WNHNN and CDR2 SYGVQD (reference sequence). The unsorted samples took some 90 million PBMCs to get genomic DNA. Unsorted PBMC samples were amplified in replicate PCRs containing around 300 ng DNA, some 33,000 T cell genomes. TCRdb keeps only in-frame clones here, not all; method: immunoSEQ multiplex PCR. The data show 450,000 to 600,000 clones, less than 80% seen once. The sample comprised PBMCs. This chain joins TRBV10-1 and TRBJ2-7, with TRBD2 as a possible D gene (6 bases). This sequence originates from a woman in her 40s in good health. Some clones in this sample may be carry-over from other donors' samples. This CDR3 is CASSDSGSAEQYF. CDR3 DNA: TGCGCCAGCAGTGACTCCGGGAGTGCCGAGCAGTACTTC.